A selection of T cell receptor beta chains follows, all from one sample in a study of blood T cell repertoires in COVID-19. Using immunoSEQ multiplex PCR, the repertoire was profiled, and TCRdb retains in-frame clones only, with some absent. Of 270,000 or so clones listed, approximately 90% were seen once; the top ten hold roughly 4%. Sequences were obtained from PBMCs or T cells enriched from blood (not recorded which). All receptors come from a young woman with acute COVID-19. Both conserved end residues are trimmed from each CDR3. Each record gives: D gene, J gene, V gene, CDR3 protein. The D gene is left open where the match is weak.

>TRBD2|TRBJ2-3|TRBV27
ASSLLAGAADTQY
>NA|TRBJ1-2|TRBV19
ASSISSGAGDGYT
>NA|TRBJ2-3|TRBV30
AWSGGSGDTQY
>NA|TRBJ2-7|TRBV6-5
ASTSGLGVDEQY
>NA|TRBJ1-3|TRBV28
ASSLFDTGLRNTIY
>NA|TRBJ1-5|TRBV27
ASSLVRGNQPQH
>NA|TRBJ2-7|TRBV21-1
ASSKKAPDRDFYEQY
>NA|TRBJ1-3|TRBV3-1/TRBV3-2
ASSAHGNTIY
>TRBD1|TRBJ2-5|TRBV19
ASRQGQLETQY
>TRBD2|TRBJ2-7|TRBV2
ASSDSVLAESYEQY
>TRBD1|TRBJ2-7|TRBV5-1
ASSGQAYEQY
>TRBD2|TRBJ2-7|TRBV3-1/TRBV3-2
ASSQFTSGRALPLEEQY
>TRBD1|TRBJ2-7|TRBV18
ASSPWDSPYEQY
>TRBD1|TRBJ2-1|TRBV2
ASSEQGAYNEQF
>TRBD2|TRBJ2-7|TRBV7-2
ASSTIAGSGWNEQY
>TRBD2|TRBJ2-1|TRBV2
ASSTSANYNEQF
>NA|TRBJ2-7|TRBV20-1
SASKGGVGSYEQY
>NA|TRBJ1-5|TRBV6-1
ASSELGGYSNQPQH
>NA|TRBJ2-7|TRBV5-1
ASSLTVTSYEQY
>NA|TRBJ1-2|TRBV25-1
ASSSPGIGGYGYT
>NA|TRBJ2-6|TRBV9
ASSVGGTSGANVLT
>TRBD2|TRBJ2-5|TRBV7-9
ASSLGLADPQETQY
>TRBD1|TRBJ2-7|TRBV13
ASSLARDRGEQY
>TRBD1|TRBJ1-1|TRBV2
ATKRGTEIMNTEAF
>NA|TRBJ2-2|TRBV19
ASSIGGANTGELF
>TRBD2|TRBJ2-5|TRBV30
AWGAGGPQDATQY
>TRBD1|TRBJ2-7|TRBV4-3
ASSQENRGPDEQY